The sequence of this T cell receptor (beta chain) was determined in a study of glioma-infiltrating T cells (dated by TCRdb to 2016 to 2017). A note on the overall study: Glioma tissue, non-neoplastic brain tissue and matched peripheral blood mononuclear cells were used as sources from which TCR alpha- and beta-chain repertoires were sequenced. To measure divergence between tissue and blood T-cell populations, each tissue-infiltrating repertoire was compared with the peripheral blood repertoire of the same patient. Three low-grade glioma patients, under ten primary glioblastoma patients and three non-glioma patients contributing non-neoplastic brain tissue were included in the paired cohort.

General study outcomes and caveats: VJ-independent divergence between tissue and blood was lower than expected in non-neoplastic patients but higher than expected in all gliomas, particularly low-grade gliomas. Group comparisons were based on small numbers of patients: three non-neoplastic, three low-grade glioma and seven to nine glioblastoma patients. Tissue and blood shared very few CDR3 sequences, a result attributed to high CDR3 diversity and limited sampling.

The CDR3 has 13 amino acids, counting the end cysteine and phenylalanine. Kept here is only the CDR3 DNA, which spans 39 bases and is read in frame from base 1. CDR1 and CDR2 are read off the germline V gene (reference sequence) as DFQATT and SNEGSKA. V loses 6 bases, J loses 0 bases, and the germline ends lie 11 bases apart. As a fraction of the sample, this clonotype is medium-sized (0.01 to 0.1%). No antigen is known for it. Qualities for individual bases were not recorded, and no much larger clone is one base off. The iRepertoire nested amplicon-rescue multiplex PCR (arm-PCR) platform was used to amplify TCR alpha and beta CDR3 regions from RNA. One-step reverse transcription and amplification used about 100-400 ng of tissue mRNA or PBMC total RNA as input. After bead purification, a secondary multiplex PCR added Illumina adapters, and libraries were gel-purified between 200 and 400 bp. The libraries contained internal 6-nucleotide barcodes that were used for demultiplexing. Sequencing of the libraries was done on an Illumina MiSeq using 2x220 or 2x250 nucleotide paired-end reads. In the paper's pipeline: Paired reads were merged using FLASH 1.2.11 and aligned with BWA-MEM to the GRCh37 human genome, and TRA and TRB reads were then extracted. For V and J assignment, an IMGT-derived reference of cassette sequences and CDR3 motifs that included pseudogenes was used. Reads were translated in three frames, and productive CDR3s were defined by a C…FGXG motif without stop codons. Clonotypes were defined as unique combinations of V-J cassette pair and CDR3 amino acid sequence. Reads were filtered by Hamming distance, thresholded by each sample's sequence error rate in mapped regions. TCRdb reprocessing: public reads trimmed at Q25 with fastp, clones called with MiXCR, in-frame beta chains kept. All rows with the same CDR3 protein become a single entry with the most common DNA and genes. The V and J calls were determined by TCRdb, not by the authors. The sample has 5,500 to 7,000 distinct CDR3 sequences on record, 28% of them singletons. In total, the top ten clones hold under 15% of the sample.

The clonotype was recovered from a human donor with low-grade glioma or glioblastoma, undergoing nonglioma brain surgery, or in good health (not recorded which). The chain was built from TRBV20-1 and TRBJ2-5; there is no confident call for the D gene. Sequenced sample: glioma tissue, nonneoplastic brain tissue, or PBMCs (not recorded which). At the DNA level, the sequence is TGCAGTGCCGCTAGACCGTACCAAGAGACCCAGTACTTC. Translated, this is CSAARPYQETQYF.